This entry features one TCR beta chain sequence. The data were obtained in a study of blood T cell repertoires in COVID-19. TCRdb's copy holds only in-frame clones and misses some; the assay was immunoSEQ multiplex PCR. The table includes 200,000 to 300,000 clones, 85% to 90% detected once. The V end was cut by 1 base, the J end by 4 bases, with 17 bases between. CDR3 length: 17 residues. Germline CDR1 and CDR2: MGHRA and YSYEKL. The clonotype originates from a woman in her thirties or forties with acute or convalescent COVID-19. V is TRBV4-1 and J is TRBJ2-1; possible D gene TRBD2, 5 bases. The sample consisted of peripheral blood. This CDR3 reads CASSQAWASPTYNEQFF. For the CDR3, the DNA is TGCGCCAGCAGCCAAGCATGGGCTAGCCCAACGTACAATGAGCAGTTCTTC.